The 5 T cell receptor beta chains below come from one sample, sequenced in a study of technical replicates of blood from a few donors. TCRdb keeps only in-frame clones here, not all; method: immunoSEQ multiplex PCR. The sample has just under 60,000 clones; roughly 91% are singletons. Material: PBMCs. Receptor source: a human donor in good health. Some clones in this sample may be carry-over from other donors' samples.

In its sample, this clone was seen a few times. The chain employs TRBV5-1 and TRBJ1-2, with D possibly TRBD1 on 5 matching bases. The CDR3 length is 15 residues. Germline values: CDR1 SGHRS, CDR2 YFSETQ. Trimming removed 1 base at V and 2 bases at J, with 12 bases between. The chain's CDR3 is CASSLTSDRNYGYTF. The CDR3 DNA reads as TGCGCCAGCAGCTTGACTTCCGACAGAAACTATGGCTACACCTTC. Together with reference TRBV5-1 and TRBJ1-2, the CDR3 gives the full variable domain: KAGVTQTPRYLIKTRGQQVTLSCSPISGHRSVSWYQQTPGQGLQFLFEYFSETQRNKGNFPGRFSGRQFSNSRSEMNVSTLELGDSALYLCASSLTSDRNYGYTFGSGTRLTVV.

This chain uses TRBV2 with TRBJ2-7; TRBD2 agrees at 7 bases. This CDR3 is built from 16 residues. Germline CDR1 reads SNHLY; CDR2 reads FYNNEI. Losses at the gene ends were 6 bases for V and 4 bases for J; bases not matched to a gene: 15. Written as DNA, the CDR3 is TGTGCCAGCAGCCCGCCGTCGGGGGGATTTGGGTACGAGCAGTACTTC. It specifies CASSPPSGGFGYEQYF.

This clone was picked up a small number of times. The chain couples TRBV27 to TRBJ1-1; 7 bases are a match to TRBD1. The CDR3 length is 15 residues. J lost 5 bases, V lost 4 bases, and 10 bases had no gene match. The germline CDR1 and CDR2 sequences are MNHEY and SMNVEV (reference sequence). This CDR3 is CASSSLDRLATEAFF. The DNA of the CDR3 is TGTGCCAGCAGTTCCCTGGACAGGCTGGCAACTGAAGCTTTCTTT.

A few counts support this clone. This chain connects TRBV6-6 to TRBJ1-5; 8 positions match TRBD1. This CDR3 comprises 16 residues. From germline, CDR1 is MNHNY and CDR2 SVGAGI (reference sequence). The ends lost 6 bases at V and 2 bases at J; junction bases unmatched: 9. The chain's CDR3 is CASSHDDRGGNQPQHF. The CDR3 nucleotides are TGTGCCAGCAGCCACGACGACAGGGGCGGCAATCAGCCCCAGCATTTT.

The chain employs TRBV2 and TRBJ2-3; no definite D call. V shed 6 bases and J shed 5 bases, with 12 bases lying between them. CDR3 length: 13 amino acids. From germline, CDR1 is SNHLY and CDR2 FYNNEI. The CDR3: CASRSLAGDTQYF. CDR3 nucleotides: TGTGCCAGCAGGTCTCTCGCCGGAGATACGCAGTATTTT.